This TCR beta chain comes out of a study of T cells in women clearing cervical HPV infection. Assay used: immunoSEQ multiplex PCR; TCRdb lists only in-frame clones, some missing. This sample's table reports 45,000 to 50,000 clones. Concerning this clone: From the germline J gene comes the end of the CDR3, since the read stops 3 residues before it.

Germline CDR1 reads GTSNPN; CDR2 reads SVGIG (reference sequence). The CDR3 sequence is 12 residues long. Trimming left V 5 bases short and J 1 base short, with 8 bases between. This TCR was sampled from a woman aged 18 to 69 with a cervical HPV16 infection that either progressed to CIN3+ or cleared (not recorded which). Sequenced input: blood buffy coat. The rearrangement uses TRBV30 and TRBJ1-1, with a tentative D call TRBD1 (6 bases). The CDR3 bases that were read are TGTGCCTGGGAACAGGGGAACACTGAA. It translates to CAWEQGNTE. The full-length CDR3 reads as CAWEQGNTEAFF.